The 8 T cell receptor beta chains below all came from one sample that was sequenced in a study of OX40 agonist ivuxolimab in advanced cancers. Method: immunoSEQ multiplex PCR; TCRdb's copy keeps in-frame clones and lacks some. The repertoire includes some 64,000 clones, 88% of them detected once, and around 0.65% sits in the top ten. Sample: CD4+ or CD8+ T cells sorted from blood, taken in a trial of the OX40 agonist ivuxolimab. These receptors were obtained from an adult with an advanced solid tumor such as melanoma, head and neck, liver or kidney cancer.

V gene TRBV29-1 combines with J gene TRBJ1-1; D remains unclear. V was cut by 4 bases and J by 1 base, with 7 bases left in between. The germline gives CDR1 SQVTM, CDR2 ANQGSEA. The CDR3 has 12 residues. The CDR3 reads CSVAHQNTEAFF. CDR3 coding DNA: TGCAGCGTTGCACACCAGAACACTGAAGCTTTCTTT.

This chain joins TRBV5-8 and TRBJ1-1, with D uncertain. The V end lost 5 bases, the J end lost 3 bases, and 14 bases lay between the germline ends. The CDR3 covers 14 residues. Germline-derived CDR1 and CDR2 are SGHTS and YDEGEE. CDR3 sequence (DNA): TGTGCCAGCAGGAAAGAAAATAGCGACACTGAAGCTTTCTTT. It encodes CASRKENSDTEAFF.

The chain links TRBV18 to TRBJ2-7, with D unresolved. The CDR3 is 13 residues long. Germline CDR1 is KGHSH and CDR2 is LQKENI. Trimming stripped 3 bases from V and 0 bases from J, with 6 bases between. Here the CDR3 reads CASSPATSYEQYF. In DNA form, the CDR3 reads TGTGCCAGCTCACCGGCCACCTCCTACGAGCAGTACTTC. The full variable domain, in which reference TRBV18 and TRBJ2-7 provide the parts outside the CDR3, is NAGVMQNPRHLVRRRGQEARLRCSPMKGHSHVYWYRQLPEEGLKFMVYLQKENIIDESGMPKERFSAEFPKEGPSILRIQQVVRGDSAAYFCASSPATSYEQYFGPGTRLTVT.

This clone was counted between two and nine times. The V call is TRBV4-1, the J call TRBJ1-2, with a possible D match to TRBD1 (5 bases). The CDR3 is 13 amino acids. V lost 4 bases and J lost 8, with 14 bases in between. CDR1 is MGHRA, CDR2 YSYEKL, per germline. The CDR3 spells CASSPGPHRGYTF. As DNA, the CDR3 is TGCGCCAGCAGCCCGGGACCCCACCGGGGCTACACCTTC.

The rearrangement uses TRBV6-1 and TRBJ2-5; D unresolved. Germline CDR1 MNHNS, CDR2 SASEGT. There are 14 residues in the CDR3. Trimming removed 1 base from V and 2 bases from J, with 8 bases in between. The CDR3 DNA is TGTGCCAGCAGTGAAGTTGGCCGTCAAGAGACCCAGTACTTC. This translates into CASSEVGRQETQYF.

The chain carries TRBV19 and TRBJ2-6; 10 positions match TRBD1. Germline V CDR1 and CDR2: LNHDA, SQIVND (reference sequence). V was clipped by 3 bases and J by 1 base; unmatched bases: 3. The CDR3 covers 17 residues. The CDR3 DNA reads TGTGCCAGTAGTATTGGGACAGGGGTATCTGGGGCCAACGTCCTGACTTTC. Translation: CASSIGTGVSGANVLTF.

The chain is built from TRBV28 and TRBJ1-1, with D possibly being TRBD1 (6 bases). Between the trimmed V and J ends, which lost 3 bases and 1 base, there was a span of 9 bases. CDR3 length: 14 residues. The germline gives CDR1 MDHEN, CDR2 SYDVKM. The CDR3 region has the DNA TGTGCCAGCAGTTTGGGCAGGGGGAACACTGAAGCTTTCTTT. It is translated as CASSLGRGNTEAFF.

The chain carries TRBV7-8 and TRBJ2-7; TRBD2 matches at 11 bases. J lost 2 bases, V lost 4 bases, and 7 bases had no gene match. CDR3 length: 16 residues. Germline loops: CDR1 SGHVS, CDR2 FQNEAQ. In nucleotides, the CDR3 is TGTGCCAGCAGCTCCCAGACTAGCGGGAATCCCTACGAGCAGTACTTC. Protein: CASSSQTSGNPYEQYF.